The 21 T cell receptor beta chains listed next were all sequenced from one sample in a study of T cell repertoires in cytomegalovirus infection. TCRdb re-called the reads with MiXCR, one entry per CDR3 protein. The sample shows 130,000 or so distinct CDR3 sequences, under 8.5% of them seen only once. The material sequenced was PBMCs. These TCRs come from a human donor in good health (CMV status not recorded). Some clones in this sample may be carry-over from other donors' samples.

The CDR3 sequence: CASSFGGAGTDTQYF. CDR3 sequence (DNA): TGTGCCAGCAGCTTTGGGGGGGCTGGCACAGATACGCAGTATTTT. The chain is built from TRBV7-2 and TRBJ2-3; possible D gene TRBD2, 7 bases. This CDR3 contains 15 residues. With 3 bases removed from V and 1 base from J, the gap between germline ends came to 11 bases. Germline CDR1 SGHTA, CDR2 FQGNSA.

This clonotype was found many times. The chain is built from TRBV5-5 and TRBJ2-1; D is possibly TRBD2 (7 bases). The CDR3 is 15 amino acids. Germline CDR1 SGHKS, CDR2 YYEKEE (reference sequence). V was clipped by 6 bases and J by 6 bases, with 19 bases between them. CDR3 in amino acids: CASTPGDGGRNEQFF. The CDR3 nucleotides read TGTGCCAGCACCCCTGGGGACGGGGGGCGCAATGAGCAGTTCTTC.

There are many counts of this clonotype. This rearrangement joins TRBV7-6 to TRBJ2-3; D uncertain. Trimming took off 1 base at V and 4 bases at J, with 6 bases between the two ends. Germline loops: CDR1 SGHVS, CDR2 FNYEAQ. The CDR3 sequence is 13 residues long. CDR3 in amino acids: CASSLGWADTQYF. The CDR3 region has the DNA TGTGCCAGCAGCTTAGGATGGGCAGATACGCAGTATTTT. Full variable domain (rest looked up from reference TRBV7-6 and TRBJ2-3): GAGVSQSPRYKVTKRGQDVALRCDPISGHVSLYWYRQALGQGPEFLTYFNYEAQQDKSGLPNDRFSAERPEGSISTLTIQRTEQRDSAMYRCASSLGWADTQYFGPGTRLTVL.

The sample holds a few counts of this clonotype. J is TRBJ1-1 and V is TRBV28; no reliable D call. CDR1 is MDHEN, CDR2 SYDVKM, per germline. This CDR3 has 15 amino acids. Trimming left V 5 bases short and J 0 bases short, with 13 bases between. This chain's CDR3 is CASSHHRSMNTEAFF. CDR3 sequence (DNA): TGTGCCAGCAGTCATCACCGGAGCATGAACACTGAAGCTTTCTTT.

This clonotype was counted many times. V and J are TRBV19 and TRBJ1-1, with 7 bases fitting TRBD1. This CDR3 spans 15 amino acids. V shed 5 bases, J shed 8 bases, and the junction held 14 bases outside the gene matches. Germline CDR1 LNHDA, CDR2 SQIVND (reference sequence). CDR3 nucleotide sequence: TGTGCCAGTAGTGGGGACAGTGGAAGCGCGCCCGAAGCTTTCTTT. Translated: CASSGDSGSAPEAFF.

This rearrangement joins TRBV20-1 to TRBJ2-1, with 8 bases identical to TRBD1. This CDR3 comprises 13 residues. CDR1 is DFQATT, CDR2 SNEGSKA, per germline (reference sequence). Trimming cost V 6 bases and J 3 bases; bases outside gene matches: 4. CDR3 residues: CSARDRFYNEQFF. The CDR3 bases are TGCAGTGCCCGGGACAGGTTCTACAATGAGCAGTTCTTC.

This clonotype was counted at least ten times. This rearrangement joins TRBV7-9 to TRBJ2-1; 8 bases align to TRBD1. Germline assignment: CDR1 SEHNR and CDR2 FQNEAQ (reference sequence). The CDR3 loop spans 15 amino acids. Germline trimming cut 8 bases from V and 6 bases from J; bases unmatched to any gene: 12. The CDR3 DNA follows: TGTGCCAGCTTCAAGGGACAGGCCATCGGCAATGAGCAGTTCTTC. Its translation: CASFKGQAIGNEQFF.

This clonotype was seen ten or more times. The chain is built from TRBV5-5 and TRBJ1-1; the D gene is possibly TRBD1 (6 bases). Germline V gene data show CDR1 as SGHKS and CDR2 as YYEKEE (reference sequence). This CDR3 has 14 amino acids. V was clipped by 3 bases and J by 0 bases, with 9 bases between them. The CDR3 DNA reads TGTGCCAGCAGCTGGGGGGCGATGAACACTGAAGCTTTCTTT. It specifies CASSWGAMNTEAFF.

This clonotype was picked up a small number of times. The chain recombines TRBV5-1 with TRBJ2-7; unclear D gene. Germline loops: CDR1 SGHRS, CDR2 YFSETQ. The CDR3 is 13 amino acids. V was cut by 4 bases and J by 4 bases, with 12 bases left in between. CDR3 DNA sequence: TGCGCCAGCAGCCCCGGTAAGGGATACGAGCAGTACTTC. It yields the protein CASSPGKGYEQYF.

This clonotype has a count of ten or more. The chain uses TRBV2 and TRBJ2-2, with 13 bases identical to TRBD2. In germline, CDR1 is SNHLY, CDR2 FYNNEI. CDR3 size: 19 residues. Losses at the gene ends were 3 bases for V and 7 bases for J; bases not matched to a gene: 14. The CDR3 loop reads CASSDPTGTSGVAVGELFF. For the CDR3, the DNA is TGTGCCAGCAGTGATCCGACCGGGACTAGCGGGGTGGCGGTCGGGGAGCTGTTTTTT. The full variable domain, completed using reference TRBV2 and TRBJ2-2, is EPEVTQTPSHQVTQMGQEVILRCVPISNHLYFYWYRQILGQKVEFLVSFYNNEISEKSEIFDDQFSVERPDGSNFTLKIRSTKLEDSAMYFCASSDPTGTSGVAVGELFFGEGSRLTVL.

This clonotype occurred a few times. This chain links TRBV7-9 with TRBJ2-1, with 7 bases aligning to TRBD2. V dropped 5 bases and J dropped 10; count of bases not matched to a gene: 5. In germline, CDR1 is SEHNR, CDR2 FQNEAQ (reference sequence). This CDR3 is built from 12 residues. The CDR3 nucleotides are TGTGCCAGCAGCCTGCGGACTAGGGAGCAGTTCTTC. Translation: CASSLRTREQFF.

This clonotype came up many times. The chain combines TRBV7-2 with TRBJ2-7; D is unclear. This CDR3 is 13 amino acids long. CDR1 is SGHTA, CDR2 FQGNSA, per germline. Trimming took off 5 bases at V and 7 bases at J, with 15 bases between the two ends. The CDR3, as DNA: TGTGCCAGCAGCGCCGTACTGCGGTCGGAGCAGTACTTC. Translation gives CASSAVLRSEQYF.

A few counts support this clonotype. The rearrangement joins TRBV4-3 to TRBJ1-1; the D gene is possibly TRBD1 (5 bases). CDR1 is LGHNA, CDR2 YSLEER, per germline. Between the trimmed V and J ends, which lost 5 bases and 0 bases, there was a span of 31 bases. The CDR3 consists of 21 residues. The CDR3 DNA sequence: TGCGCCAGCAGCGCTCCGGAAACCGGATTTCGGAATAGGGGCATGAACACTGAAGCTTTCTTT. This sequence encodes CASSAPETGFRNRGMNTEAFF.

This clonotype has at least ten counts. The V and J genes are TRBV27 and TRBJ2-2; D is possibly TRBD1 (6 bases). The V gene's germline CDR1 is MNHEY and CDR2 SMNVEV (reference sequence). The V gene lost 10 bases and the J gene lost 3 bases, with 30 bases spanning the gap. This CDR3 has 19 residues. CDR3 amino acids: CANSLTPPQPGADTGELFF. Written as DNA, the CDR3 is TGTGCCAACTCCCTTACCCCCCCCCAGCCAGGGGCGGACACCGGGGAGCTGTTTTTT.

This clonotype was picked up many times. This chain joins TRBV6-1 and TRBJ2-7; TRBD2 might be the D (5 bases). Germline V gene sequence: CDR1 MNHNS, CDR2 SASEGT. With 5 bases removed from V and 7 bases from J, the gap between germline ends came to 15 bases. This CDR3 region has 13 residues. The DNA of the CDR3 is TGTGCCAGCAGTCGCGGGCCCCCTGGGGAGCAGTACTTC. Its protein product is CASSRGPPGEQYF.

The CDR3 region is CSAREVQSNEKLFF. In DNA form, the CDR3 reads TGCAGTGCTAGAGAGGTGCAGTCTAATGAAAAACTGTTTTTT. This chain joins TRBV20-1 and TRBJ1-4, with D unresolved. Germline assignment: CDR1 DFQATT and CDR2 SNEGSKA (reference sequence). V was shortened by 0 bases and J by 3 bases, with 8 bases between the two germline ends. This CDR3 has 14 residues.

The table lists this clonotype with a few counts. CDR3 protein: CSARVQGGSGEQYF. The CDR3 nucleotides are TGCAGTGCTAGGGTACAAGGGGGTTCAGGCGAGCAGTACTTC. The V call is TRBV20-1, the J call TRBJ2-7; a weak D match, TRBD1 (6 bases). Germline lookup yields CDR1 DFQATT and CDR2 SNEGSKA (reference sequence). V shed 3 bases and J shed 6 bases, with 18 bases lying between them. This CDR3 is built from 14 residues.

This chain links TRBV30 with TRBJ2-1, with TRBD2 as a possible D gene (6 bases). Germline CDR1 and CDR2: GTSNPN and SVGIG (reference sequence). This CDR3 is built from 16 residues. Trimming took 4 bases from V and 4 from J, leaving 20 bases between them. CDR3 bases: TGTGCCTGGAATCGGGGTAGCCCTGGGGGGTACAATGAGCAGTTCTTC. Its translation: CAWNRGSPGGYNEQFF.

This clonotype was detected ten times or more. This chain connects TRBV7-2 to TRBJ1-6, with TRBD1 identical over 7 bases. The V segment lost 7 bases and the J segment 6 bases; nucleotides outside the gene matches: 15. The length of the CDR3 is 17 residues. The germline V gene encodes CDR1 SGHTA and CDR2 FQGNSA. Here the CDR3 DNA reads TGTGCCAGCACCGATCACCAGGGGGTCAGAGTTAATTCACCCCTCCACTTT. The encoded protein is CASTDHQGVRVNSPLHF.

This clonotype has at least ten counts. This sequence joins TRBV28 and TRBJ2-1; D is undetermined. The V gene's germline CDR1 is MDHEN and CDR2 SYDVKM. The CDR3 runs 16 residues. V dropped 5 bases and J dropped 0 bases, with 14 bases sitting between them. The CDR3 sequence: CASSADTPSSYNEQFF. For the CDR3, the DNA is TGTGCCAGCAGTGCTGATACTCCGAGCTCCTACAATGAGCAGTTCTTC.

This clonotype has a count of ten or more. This sequence joins TRBV7-2 and TRBJ2-7; D possibly corresponds to TRBD1 (7 bases). From germline, CDR1 is SGHTA and CDR2 FQGNSA. Trimming removed 5 bases from V and 7 bases from J, with 15 bases in between. This CDR3 contains 13 residues. CDR3 DNA sequence: TGTGCCAGCAGCCAAAAGGGGGCGGGGGAGCAGTACTTC. Amino acids: CASSQKGAGEQYF.